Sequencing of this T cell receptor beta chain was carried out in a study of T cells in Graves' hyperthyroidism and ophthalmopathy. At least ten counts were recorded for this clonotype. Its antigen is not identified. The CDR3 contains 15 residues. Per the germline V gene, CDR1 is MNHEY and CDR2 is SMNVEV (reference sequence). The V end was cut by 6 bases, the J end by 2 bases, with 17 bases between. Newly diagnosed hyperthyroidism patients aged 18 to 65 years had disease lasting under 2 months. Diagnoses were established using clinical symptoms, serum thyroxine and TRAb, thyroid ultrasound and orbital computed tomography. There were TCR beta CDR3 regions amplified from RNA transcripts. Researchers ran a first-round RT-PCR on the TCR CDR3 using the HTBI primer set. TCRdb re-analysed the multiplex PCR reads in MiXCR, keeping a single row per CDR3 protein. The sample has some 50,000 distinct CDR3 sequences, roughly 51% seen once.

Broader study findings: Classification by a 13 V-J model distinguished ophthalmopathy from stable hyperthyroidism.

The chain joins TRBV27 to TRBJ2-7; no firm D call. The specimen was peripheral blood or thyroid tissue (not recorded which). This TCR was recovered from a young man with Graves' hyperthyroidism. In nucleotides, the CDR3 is TGTGCCAGCAGCCAAGGAATGGATCGAACCTACGAGCAGTACTTC. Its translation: CASSQGMDRTYEQYF.